These 27 T cell receptor beta chains came from one sample sequenced in a study of blood T cells in healthy people across ages. A second PCR, run for 7 to 11 cycles, used a sample-barcoded 5' primer plus a J-beta primer mix. In TCRdb, the 5' RACE reads were re-called with MiXCR into one record per CDR3 protein. The sample consists of about 680,000 distinct CDR3 sequences, approximately 50% of them appearing once. Sequenced sample: blood. These receptors all stem from a woman aged 55 to 70 in good health.

The count of this clonotype is one. At one end the junction does not follow the germline gene, possibly because of a read error. CDR3 in DNA: TGTGCCGGCAGCGTAGGGCCTAGCGGAGTGCGGCCCCAGTACTTC. Protein: CAGSVGPSGVRPQYF. This sequence joins TRBV9 and TRBJ2-5; 7 bases align to TRBD2. Per the germline V gene, CDR1 is SGDLS and CDR2 is YYNGEE. The CDR3 loop spans 15 amino acids.

This chain uses TRBV20-1 with TRBJ2-7, with D possibly matching TRBD2 (6 bases). This CDR3 is built from 15 residues. Trimming pared 3 bases from V and 0 bases from J, leaving 15 bases between. Per germline, CDR1 DFQATT and CDR2 SNEGSKA (reference sequence). CDR3 residues: CSASPLSGRSYEQYF. In DNA, the CDR3 is TGCAGTGCTAGCCCACTTAGCGGCCGCTCCTACGAGCAGTACTTC.

The CDR3 DNA follows: TGTGCCAGCAAAAGCCGGGACAGGGGACGTGAGACCCAGTACTTC. This sequence encodes CASKSRDRGRETQYF. The chain is built from TRBV28 and TRBJ2-5; 10 nucleotides align to TRBD1. The V gene's germline CDR1 is MDHEN and CDR2 SYDVKM. The V segment lost 7 bases and the J segment 5 bases; nucleotides outside the gene matches: 10. The CDR3 is 15 residues long.

This sequence joins TRBV29-1 and TRBJ2-1; a possible D gene is TRBD2 (5 bases). The CDR3 totals 12 residues. V was pared by 7 bases and J by 6 bases, with 13 bases between. Germline V gene data show CDR1 as SQVTM and CDR2 as ANQGSEA. The CDR3 sequence is CSANDAGNEQFF. In nucleotides, the CDR3 is TGCAGCGCGAACGACGCGGGCAATGAGCAGTTCTTC.

The chain links TRBV9 to TRBJ2-3; no reliable D call. Germline V gene data show CDR1 as SGDLS and CDR2 as YYNGEE. CDR3 size: 13 residues. Trimming stripped 0 bases from V and 6 bases from J, with 8 bases between. The CDR3 reads CASSVGDRDTQYF. The CDR3 DNA reads as TGTGCCAGCAGCGTAGGGGATAGGGATACGCAGTATTTT.

This clonotype has more than one count but fewer than ten. The rearrangement links TRBV6-1 to TRBJ2-1; D is perhaps TRBD1 or TRBD2 (7 bases each). CDR1 MNHNS and CDR2 SASEGT come from the germline V gene. This CDR3 contains 17 residues. The V and J ends lost 6 bases and 1 base respectively, with 19 bases between them. CDR3 sequence (DNA): TGTGCCAGCAGAACTCTAGGGGGCGGGAGTTCCTACAATGAGCAGTTCTTC. It codes for CASRTLGGGSSYNEQFF.

This clonotype was seen a handful of times. The chain combines TRBV5-1 with TRBJ2-7; tentative D call: TRBD1 (6 bases). Germline V lookup: CDR1 SGHRS, CDR2 YFSETQ. The CDR3 sequence is 13 residues long. Trimming removed 6 bases from V and 3 bases from J, with 13 bases in between. The CDR3 protein is CASKQGNDYEQYF. DNA for the CDR3: TGCGCCAGCAAACAGGGTAATGACTACGAGCAGTACTTC. Together with reference TRBV5-1 and TRBJ2-7, the CDR3 gives the full variable domain: KAGVTQTPRYLIKTRGQQVTLSCSPISGHRSVSWYQQTPGQGLQFLFEYFSETQRNKGNFPGRFSGRQFSNSRSEMNVSTLELGDSALYLCASKQGNDYEQYFGPGTRLTVT.

The rearrangement joins TRBV3-1 to TRBJ2-2; D possibly matches TRBD1 or TRBD2 (5 bases each). The length of the CDR3 is 14 residues. V lost 1 base and J 8 bases, leaving 11 bases between the germline ends. Germline V gives CDR1 LGHDT, CDR2 YNNKEL (reference sequence). The CDR3 region is CASSQGGATGELFF. The CDR3 bases are TGTGCCAGCAGCCAAGGAGGGGCGACGGGGGAGCTGTTTTTT. The full variable domain, completed using reference TRBV3-1 and TRBJ2-2, is DTAVSQTPKYLVTQMGNDKSIKCEQNLGHDTMYWYKQDSKKFLKIMFSYNNKELIINETVPNRFSPKSPDKAHLNLHINSLELGDSAVYFCASSQGGATGELFFGEGSRLTVL.

The table lists this clonotype with a few counts. J is TRBJ2-1 and V is TRBV6-5; D gene unclear. The V and J ends lost 0 bases and 4 bases respectively, with 13 bases between them. Germline-derived CDR1 and CDR2 are MNHEY and SVGAGI. This CDR3 is built from 16 residues. Written as DNA, the CDR3 is TGTGCCAGCAGTTACTCCATCGGCGTCCGATACAATGAGCAGTTCTTC. Its translation is CASSYSIGVRYNEQFF.

The chain has TRBV7-9 and TRBJ2-1; D gene uncertain. From germline, CDR1 is SEHNR and CDR2 FQNEAQ (reference sequence). CDR3 length: 14 residues. V lost 5 bases and J lost 7, with 15 bases in between. The CDR3 here is CASSLLASRNEQFF. Written as DNA, the CDR3 is TGTGCCAGCAGCCTCCTGGCGTCGCGGAATGAGCAGTTCTTC.

In its sample, this clonotype was seen a few times. The J gene is TRBJ2-7, the V gene TRBV20-1; TRBD1 matches at 10 bases. The CDR3 is 13 residues long. In germline, CDR1 is DFQATT, CDR2 SNEGSKA (reference sequence). J was trimmed by 5 bases and V by 1 base; bases with no gene match: 2. CDR3 loop: CSARGQGANEQYF. The CDR3 DNA follows: TGCAGTGCTAGAGGACAGGGGGCAAACGAGCAGTACTTC.

The chain carries TRBV7-2 and TRBJ2-1; possibly TRBD1 for D (5 bases). The germline V gene encodes CDR1 SGHTA and CDR2 FQGNSA. There are 14 residues in the CDR3. Trimming left V 5 bases short and J 4 bases short, with 12 bases between. DNA for the CDR3: TGTGCCAGCAGCCCACAGGCCGAATACAATGAGCAGTTCTTC. Translated, it gives CASSPQAEYNEQFF.

This clonotype came up once. CDR3 sequence: CSASFIGHPYEQYF. The CDR3 nucleotides are TGCAGTGCTAGTTTCATCGGTCATCCCTACGAGCAGTACTTC. The chain combines TRBV20-1 with TRBJ2-7; D not resolved. V lost 3 bases, J lost 2 bases, and 14 bases lay in between. Germline lookup yields CDR1 DFQATT and CDR2 SNEGSKA (reference sequence). The CDR3 has 14 residues.

This chain connects TRBV6-7 to TRBJ2-3; 8 bases agree with TRBD1. TRBV6-7 is an ORF, and what it does is uncertain. Losses at the gene ends were 4 bases for V and 1 base for J; bases not matched to a gene: 7. This CDR3 has 16 residues. The CDR3 DNA reads as TGTGCCAGCAGTTGCGACAGGGGCCAGGGCACAGATACGCAGTATTTT. Protein: CASSCDRGQGTDTQYF.

The chain recombines TRBV10-3 with TRBJ2-1; possibly TRBD2 for D (5 bases). Germline V gene lookup returns CDR1 ENHRY and CDR2 SYGVKD. The CDR3 contains 16 residues. V lost 3 bases, J lost 12 bases, and 24 bases lay in between. The CDR3 protein is CAISEPLRETGDGQFF. Here the CDR3 DNA reads TGTGCCATCAGTGAACCCCTAAGGGAGACCGGCGATGGGCAGTTCTTC.

The rearrangement uses TRBV28 and TRBJ1-5; a weak D match, TRBD1 (5 bases). Germline loops: CDR1 MDHEN, CDR2 SYDVKM. V lost 5 bases and J lost 3, with 8 bases in between. This CDR3 is built from 13 residues. CDR3 region: CASSRQLNQPQHF. The CDR3 nucleotides read TGTGCCAGCAGTCGACAGCTCAATCAGCCCCAGCATTTT.

The chain uses TRBV7-6 and TRBJ2-3, with D perhaps matching TRBD2 (6 bases). CDR3 size: 16 residues. The germline V and J ends were trimmed by 5 bases and 3 bases, with 18 bases remaining between them. CDR1 is SGHVS, CDR2 FNYEAQ, per germline. In DNA form, the CDR3 reads TGTGCCAGCAGCCCTACCTGGGGGGTTGGAACAGATACGCAGTATTTT. It specifies CASSPTWGVGTDTQYF.

Of note for this clonotype: Compared with germline, one end of the junction differs, possibly owing to a read error. The gene calls are TRBV20-1 and TRBJ1-5; D is unclear. Germline V gene lookup returns CDR1 DFQATT and CDR2 SNEGSKA (reference sequence). The CDR3 has 13 amino acids. CDR3 coding DNA: TGCGGTGCTAGTGACAATAGCAATCAGCCCCAGCATTTT. Translation gives CGASDNSNQPQHF.

This clonotype was detected a few times. V and J are TRBV13 and TRBJ2-7; no clear D gene. Trimming pared 3 bases from V and 2 bases from J, leaving 5 bases between. The CDR3 runs 12 residues. The germline CDR1 and CDR2 sequences are PRHDT and FYEKMQ (reference sequence). CDR3 DNA sequence: TGTGCCAGCAGCTTCTTGACCTACGAGCAGTACTTC. This gives the protein CASSFLTYEQYF.

This clonotype was observed a single time. This rearrangement joins TRBV7-3 to TRBJ2-1, with 10 bases aligning to TRBD1. V gave up 5 bases and J gave up 10 bases; unmatched junction bases: 8. The CDR3 length is 14 residues. Germline loops: CDR1 SGHTA, CDR2 FQGTGA. The CDR3 nucleotides read TGTGCCAGCAGCCCCTGGACAGGGGGGCGCGAGCAGTTCTTC. As protein: CASSPWTGGREQFF.

The chain joins TRBV7-9 to TRBJ2-1; D gene ambiguous. CDR1 and CDR2 from the germline V gene are SEHNR and FQNEAQ (reference sequence). V lost 4 bases, J lost 6 bases, and 4 bases lay in between. This CDR3 contains 11 residues. The CDR3 DNA sequence: TGTGCCAGCAGCTCGTGCAATGAGCAGTTCTTC. Its translation: CASSSCNEQFF. The variable domain in full, completed from reference TRBV7-9 and TRBJ2-1, reads DTGVSQNPRHKITKRGQNVTFRCDPISEHNRLYWYRQTLGQGPEFLTYFQNEAQLEKSRLLSDRFSAERPKGSFSTLEIQRTEQGDSAMYLCASSSCNEQFFGPGTRLTVL.

The chain combines TRBV6-2 or TRBV6-3 with TRBJ2-7; TRBD1 matches at 8 bases. The CDR3 loop spans 14 amino acids. The trim removed 6 bases at V and 5 bases at J, leaving 9 bases unmatched. The germline gives CDR1 MNHEY, CDR2 SVGEGT. CDR3 nucleotides: TGTGCCAGCAGAGACACAGGGGGTCGCGACGAGCAGTACTTC. Residues: CASRDTGGRDEQYF.

The V gene is TRBV7-3, the J gene TRBJ2-1; 8 bases map to TRBD2. J lost 6 bases, V lost 5 bases, and 12 bases had no gene match. This CDR3 has 16 amino acids. CDR1 and CDR2 (germline): SGHTA, FQGTGA. CDR3 protein: CASSLVVGGGLNEQFF. The CDR3 bases are TGTGCCAGCAGCCTAGTGGTCGGGGGGGGGCTCAATGAGCAGTTCTTC.

The rearrangement joins TRBV29-1 to TRBJ1-2, with D possibly being TRBD1 (5 bases). The V end was cut by 7 bases, the J end by 7 bases, with 13 bases between. The CDR3 length is 11 residues. CDR1 is SQVTM, CDR2 ANQGSEA, per germline. CDR3 sequence: CSGGSGRGYTF. The CDR3 DNA is TGCAGCGGGGGGTCGGGACGTGGCTACACCTTC.

At least ten counts were recorded for this clonotype. This chain connects TRBV6-5 to TRBJ2-7; the D gene is possibly TRBD2 (5 bases). Germline CDR1 MNHEY, CDR2 SVGAGI. This CDR3 region has 14 residues. V shed 6 bases and J shed 0 bases, with 12 bases lying between them. The DNA for the CDR3 is TGTGCCAGCAGCCAAACGGGAAGCTCCTACGAGCAGTACTTC. Its protein is CASSQTGSSYEQYF.

This sequence joins TRBV29-1 and TRBJ2-7; 7 positions match TRBD2. CDR1 is SQVTM and CDR2 is ANQGSEA in the germline V gene. V was clipped by 5 bases and J by 8 bases; unmatched bases: 9. CDR3 length: 12 residues. DNA of the CDR3: TGCAGCGTTCGGCCTAGCGGCCTGCAGCAGTACTTC. Translation: CSVRPSGLQQYF.

The chain uses TRBV5-1 and TRBJ2-2, with TRBD1 matching over 8 bases. The germline V gene has CDR1 SGHRS and CDR2 YFSETQ. Trimming at V came to 7 bases and at J to 1 base, leaving 6 bases not matched to a gene. This CDR3 comprises 15 residues. The CDR3 loop is CASRDGTGNTGELFF. The CDR3 DNA sequence: TGCGCCAGCCGAGATGGGACAGGGAACACCGGGGAGCTGTTTTTT. The full variable domain, with the rest looked up from reference TRBV5-1 and TRBJ2-2, is KAGVTQTPRYLIKTRGQQVTLSCSPISGHRSVSWYQQTPGQGLQFLFEYFSETQRNKGNFPGRFSGRQFSNSRSEMNVSTLELGDSALYLCASRDGTGNTGELFFGEGSRLTVL.